This entry lists 27 T cell receptor beta chains sequenced from one sample in a study of identical twins. TCRdb re-called the 5' RACE reads with MiXCR, one entry per CDR3 protein. This sample carries approximately 590,000 distinct CDR3 sequences, 9.6% of them seen once, and the ten largest clones take around 3.1%. A further study also used this sample, focusing on yellow fever vaccine responses in identical twins.

The material sequenced was PBMCs. Receptor source: a woman aged 18-35 years in good health.

This clonotype appeared many times. The chain employs TRBV6-1 and TRBJ2-4; D remains ambiguous. This CDR3 region has 15 residues. Per the germline V gene, CDR1 is MNHNS and CDR2 is SASEGT. The V end lost 7 bases, the J end lost 1 base, and 14 bases lay between the germline ends. Here the CDR3 reads CASTQGIWAKNIQYF. DNA of the CDR3: TGTGCCAGCACCCAAGGGATATGGGCCAAAAACATTCAGTACTTC.

The CDR3 coding sequence is TGCAGTGCTAGAGTTCCGCACCCTAGCGGGGGGCGAAGCGATGAGCAGTTCTTC. This sequence encodes CSARVPHPSGGRSDEQFF. The rearrangement joins TRBV20-1 to TRBJ2-1, with 11 bases that match TRBD2. This CDR3 contains 18 residues. J was trimmed by 8 bases and V by 1 base; bases with no gene match: 16. From germline, CDR1 is DFQATT and CDR2 SNEGSKA (reference sequence).

V usage is TRBV4-1 and J usage is TRBJ2-7; 14 bases line up with TRBD2. Germline CDR1 is MGHRA and CDR2 is YSYEKL. The J segment lost 2 bases and the V segment lost 4 bases, leaving 4 bases of the junction unmatched. This CDR3 has 16 residues. The CDR3 coding sequence is TGCGCCAGCAGCCCGACGGGACTAGCGGGAGCCTACGAGCAGTACTTC. This sequence encodes CASSPTGLAGAYEQYF.

This clonotype was seen repeatedly, ten times or more. The J gene is TRBJ2-5, the V gene TRBV7-3; D not resolved. CDR1 and CDR2 (germline): SGHTA, FQGTGA. This CDR3 spans 14 amino acids. Trimming removed 1 base from V and 4 bases from J, with 10 bases in between. The CDR3: CASSLIGELETQYF. In nucleotides, the CDR3 is TGTGCCAGCAGCTTAATAGGAGAATTAGAGACCCAGTACTTC.

CDR3 sequence (DNA): TGTGCCAGCAGCTCGGGACAGGGGGCTGGCGGGGAGCTGTTTTTT. It encodes CASSSGQGAGGELFF. The V call is TRBV7-6, the J call TRBJ2-2; TRBD1 matches at 12 bases. Germline CDR1 and CDR2: SGHVS and FNYEAQ. The length of the CDR3 is 15 residues. The V gene end was trimmed by 4 bases and the J gene end by 7 bases; junction bases not matched to a gene: 4.

CDR3 sequence (DNA): TGTGCCAGCAGTTATTCAGGACAGTCCTACAATGAGCAGTTCTTC. Protein product: CASSYSGQSYNEQFF. The chain combines TRBV6-5 with TRBJ2-1; TRBD1 might be the D (6 bases). Germline V lookup: CDR1 MNHEY, CDR2 SVGAGI. The V and J ends lost 3 bases and 1 base respectively, with 10 bases between them. The CDR3 contains 15 residues.

In its sample, this clonotype was seen a few times. The chain links TRBV18 to TRBJ2-5; weak D call: TRBD2 (6 bases). CDR3 length equals 15 residues. Germline assignment: CDR1 KGHSH and CDR2 LQKENI. The V end was cut by 0 bases, the J end by 5 bases, with 13 bases between. Here the CDR3 reads CASSPPTGVRETQYF. The CDR3 coding sequence is TGTGCCAGCTCACCACCGACGGGGGTCCGGGAGACCCAGTACTTC.

This clonotype was observed many times. The chain carries TRBV7-2 and TRBJ2-7, with D perhaps given as TRBD1 or TRBD2 (5 bases each). Germline V gives CDR1 SGHTA, CDR2 FQGNSA. V lost 4 bases and J 2 bases, leaving 12 bases between the germline ends. This CDR3 is 14 amino acids long. For the CDR3, the DNA is TGTGCCAGCAGCTCCACGGGACGGACCTACGAGCAGTACTTC. Its translation: CASSSTGRTYEQYF.

The rearrangement links TRBV6-1 to TRBJ2-5; D uncertain. Germline values: CDR1 MNHNS, CDR2 SASEGT. There are 13 residues in the CDR3. Trimming stripped 6 bases from V and 2 bases from J, with 10 bases between. CDR3 loop: CASSPYPQETQYF. In DNA form, the CDR3 reads TGTGCCAGCAGCCCGTATCCTCAAGAGACCCAGTACTTC.

By proportion, this clonotype is medium-sized. The V gene is TRBV12-3 or TRBV12-4, the J gene TRBJ2-3; 7 nucleotides match TRBD2. CDR3 size: 14 residues. The V and J ends lost 6 bases and 2 bases, in that order; junction bases with no gene match: 5. The CDR3 DNA reads TGTGCCAGCAGCCTAGCGGCGAACACAGATACGCAGTATTTT. Protein: CASSLAANTDTQYF.

This sequence joins TRBV7-2 and TRBJ2-1, with 7 nucleotides matching TRBD2. With 0 bases clipped from V and 9 bases from J, the junction kept 5 bases outside the gene matches. This CDR3 is built from 14 residues. Germline values: CDR1 SGHTA, CDR2 FQGNSA. CDR3 bases: TGTGCCAGCAGCTTAGCGGGGCTAGCGGTTGAGCAGTTCTTC. Amino acid sequence: CASSLAGLAVEQFF.

This clonotype was seen only a few times. This chain joins TRBV7-6 and TRBJ1-1; D call uncertain. The CDR3 is 12 residues long. With 6 bases removed from V and 2 bases from J, the gap between germline ends came to 7 bases. Germline CDR1 is SGHVS and CDR2 is FNYEAQ. As DNA, the CDR3 is TGTGCCAGCAGGCCCTCTAACACTGAAGCTTTCTTT. As protein: CASRPSNTEAFF.

This clonotype was seen only a few times. The chain carries TRBV9 and TRBJ1-1, with D unresolved. CDR1 is SGDLS and CDR2 is YYNGEE in the germline V gene. This CDR3 is built from 12 residues. V lost 4 bases and J 11 bases, leaving 15 bases between the germline ends. The CDR3 loop reads CASSPARHQAFF. CDR3 DNA sequence: TGTGCCAGCAGCCCAGCGCGACACCAGGCTTTCTTT.

The chain is built from TRBV6-1 and TRBJ1-5; D possibly corresponds to TRBD1 (5 bases). V shed 7 bases and J shed 4 bases, with 17 bases lying between them. Germline loops: CDR1 MNHNS, CDR2 SASEGT. The CDR3 runs to 15 residues. The CDR3 sequence: CASIRDGERNQPQHF. The CDR3 coding sequence is TGTGCCAGCATACGGGACGGAGAACGTAATCAGCCCCAGCATTTT.

This chain connects TRBV25-1 to TRBJ1-2; D ambiguous. The V gene's germline CDR1 is MGHDK and CDR2 SYGVNS. The CDR3 totals 16 residues. The V end lost 3 bases, the J end lost 5 bases, and 19 bases lay between the germline ends. The CDR3 here is CASSEVPGSSSYGYTF. The CDR3 DNA reads TGTGCCAGCAGTGAGGTCCCAGGCTCCAGTTCATATGGCTACACCTTC.

Ten or more counts support this clonotype. This chain joins TRBV10-3 and TRBJ1-1; unclear D gene. The germline V gene encodes CDR1 ENHRY and CDR2 SYGVKD. V gave up 3 bases and J gave up 5 bases, with 10 bases separating them. The CDR3 runs to 13 residues. CDR3 bases: TGTGCCATCAGTGACCCCCTAAGGACTGAAGCTTTCTTT. It encodes CAISDPLRTEAFF.

V gene TRBV7-9 combines with J gene TRBJ1-2, with D uncertain. This CDR3 region has 12 residues. V lost 2 bases, J lost 6 bases, and 7 bases lay in between. The germline V gene encodes CDR1 SEHNR and CDR2 FQNEAQ (reference sequence). The CDR3 bases are TGTGCCAGCAGCTTACCGACGGATGGCTACACCTTC. Protein product: CASSLPTDGYTF.

Worth noting for this clonotype: A read error may be the cause here, since a much bigger clone is one base away. The gene calls are TRBV6-6 and TRBJ1-4, with a tentative D call TRBD1 (6 bases). The CDR3 spans 13 residues. The V end was cut by 6 bases, the J end by 7 bases, with 12 bases between. CDR1 is MNHNY and CDR2 is SVGAGI in the germline V gene (reference sequence). The CDR3 sequence is CASRYSRGEKLFF. In DNA, the CDR3 is TGTGCCAGCAGATATTCCAGGGGTGAAAAACTGTTTTTT.

In its sample, this clonotype was seen many times. The rearrangement uses TRBV20-1 and TRBJ2-2; D uncertain. Per germline, CDR1 DFQATT and CDR2 SNEGSKA (reference sequence). V gave up 5 bases and J gave up 8 bases, with 12 bases separating them. The CDR3 extends over 12 amino acids. The CDR3 bases are TGCAGTGCTCACTTTCATGCGGGGGAGCTGTTTTTT. Translated: CSAHFHAGELFF.

This rearrangement joins TRBV18 to TRBJ2-1; possibly TRBD1 or TRBD2 for D (6 bases each). V was clipped by 5 bases and J by 7 bases, with 18 bases between them. Germline V gene sequence: CDR1 KGHSH, CDR2 LQKENI. CDR3 size: 15 residues. CDR3: CASSEGGGPRNEQFF. DNA for the CDR3: TGTGCCAGCTCAGAAGGAGGGGGACCTCGTAATGAGCAGTTCTTC.

The V call is TRBV27, the J call TRBJ2-1; TRBD2 is a possible D gene (7 bases). The CDR3 length is 16 residues. Germline V gives CDR1 MNHEY, CDR2 SMNVEV (reference sequence). Trimming took 1 base from V and 9 from J, leaving 19 bases between them. The CDR3 protein is CASSLYSSGQQGEQFF. The DNA of the CDR3 is TGTGCCAGCAGTTTATATTCTAGCGGACAGCAGGGTGAGCAGTTCTTC.

This clonotype was seen repeatedly, ten times or more. V and J are TRBV4-3 and TRBJ2-3, with a weak D call TRBD2 (6 bases). The CDR3 is made up of 15 amino acids. V shed 0 bases and J shed 5 bases, with 12 bases lying between them. Germline CDR1 LGHNA, CDR2 YSLEER. The CDR3: CASSQDPGVGDTQYF. The CDR3 DNA reads as TGCGCCAGCAGCCAAGACCCGGGAGTAGGAGATACGCAGTATTTT.

The sample holds many counts of this clonotype. This chain connects TRBV5-1 to TRBJ1-1, with no clear D. CDR3 length: 13 amino acids. The V and J ends lost 1 base and 4 bases respectively, with 8 bases between them. Germline-derived CDR1 and CDR2 are SGHRS and YFSETQ. CDR3 DNA: TGCGCCAGCAGCTTGCCCCGGAGCACTGAAGCTTTCTTT. Its translation is CASSLPRSTEAFF.

This clonotype was detected a few times. The CDR3 coding sequence is TGTGCCAGCAGACTCGGGTTGGGCCGAGGGGAGCAGTACTTC. Translating it yields CASRLGLGRGEQYF. The chain joins TRBV7-9 to TRBJ2-7; maybe TRBD2 (5 bases). The CDR3 is 14 residues long. In germline, CDR1 is SEHNR, CDR2 FQNEAQ (reference sequence). With 6 bases removed from V and 7 bases from J, the gap between germline ends came to 19 bases.

V is TRBV30 and J is TRBJ2-1, with 7 bases matching TRBD1. The CDR3 is 15 residues long. V was clipped by 2 bases and J by 6 bases; unmatched bases: 10. CDR1 is GTSNPN and CDR2 is SVGIG in the germline V gene (reference sequence). CDR3: CAWSTTGVGVNEQFF. DNA of the CDR3: TGTGCCTGGAGTACCACAGGGGTGGGGGTCAATGAGCAGTTCTTC.

The J gene is TRBJ2-2, the V gene TRBV2; no definite D call. Germline CDR1 is SNHLY and CDR2 is FYNNEI. The CDR3 has 13 residues. V was pared by 5 bases and J by 8 bases, with 12 bases between. The CDR3 DNA reads TGTGCCAGCAGTTACAACCTGGAGGGGGAGCTGTTTTTT. Protein sequence: CASSYNLEGELFF. The entire variable domain, with the rest obtained from reference TRBV2 and TRBJ2-2, is as follows: EPEVTQTPSHQVTQMGQEVILRCVPISNHLYFYWYRQILGQKVEFLVSFYNNEISEKSEIFDDQFSVERPDGSNFTLKIRSTKLEDSAMYFCASSYNLEGELFFGEGSRLTVL.

The chain is built from TRBV5-1 and TRBJ2-7; the D gene is possibly TRBD1 (6 bases). The CDR3 is made up of 14 amino acids. V shed 1 base and J shed 1 base, with 9 bases lying between them. Germline loops: CDR1 SGHRS, CDR2 YFSETQ. The CDR3 DNA is TGCGCCAGCAGCTTGTGGACAGAATCCTACGAGCAGTACTTC. Its protein is CASSLWTESYEQYF.